The 7 T cell receptor beta chains given below trace back to one sample, sequenced in a study of CD8+ T cells in alopecia areata. It was cDNA, reverse transcribed from extracted RNA, that served as the sequencing template. The table came from immunoSEQ multiplex PCR; TCRdb's copy has only in-frame clones and leaves some out. The table shows 100,000 to 150,000 clones, with approximately 58% occurring only once. The material sequenced was CD4+ T cells sorted from blood. The receptors here all came from a human donor in good health.

This chain links TRBV19 with TRBJ1-5; D ambiguous. Trimming shortened V by 10 bases and J by 6 bases, and 10 bases separated the two germline ends. CDR1 is LNHDA, CDR2 SQIVND, per germline (reference sequence). The CDR3 spans 11 residues. The CDR3 protein is CATQGSQPQHF. DNA of the CDR3: TGTGCCACCCAAGGGTCTCAGCCCCAGCATTTT.

The V gene is TRBV2, the J gene TRBJ1-1; TRBD1 matches at 7 bases. The CDR3 runs 13 residues. The germline CDR1 and CDR2 sequences are SNHLY and FYNNEI. Losses at the gene ends were 6 bases for V and 1 base for J; bases not matched to a gene: 2. The chain's CDR3 is CASRTGKNTEAFF. The CDR3 DNA reads TGTGCCAGCAGGACAGGGAAGAACACTGAAGCTTTCTTT.

This clone was seen just once. Relative to the germline gene, one junction end is altered; a read error may explain this. V is TRBV2 and J is TRBJ1-1; D ambiguous. The CDR3 covers 13 residues. Germline loops: CDR1 SNHLY, CDR2 FYNNEI. The CDR3 nucleotides read TGTGCCAGCAGTGAAGTGGAGAACACTAAAGCTTTCTTT. Protein: CASSEVENTKAFF.

On this clone: At one end the junction does not follow the germline gene, possibly because of a read error. Within the sample, other DNA sequences also encode this same CDR3. The chain is built from TRBV7-2 and TRBJ2-1, with D possibly being TRBD2 (6 bases). Germline-derived CDR1 and CDR2 are SGHTA and FQGNSA. This CDR3 contains 15 residues. The CDR3 region is CASSLVARGDNEQFF. The CDR3 nucleotides read TGTGCCAGCAGCTTAGTAGCGCGGGGAGACAACGAGCAGTTCTTC.

The chain employs TRBV25-1 and TRBJ1-2; D is perhaps TRBD1 (6 bases). V was cut by 2 bases and J by 8 bases, with 15 bases left in between. This CDR3 contains 14 residues. Per germline, CDR1 MGHDK and CDR2 SYGVNS. Here the CDR3 DNA reads TGTGCCAGCAGTGAAAAATTAGGGGGTCGGGGCTACACCTTC. It encodes CASSEKLGGRGYTF.

The genes are TRBV29-1 and TRBJ1-1; 8 bases fit TRBD1. Germline assignment: CDR1 SQVTM and CDR2 ANQGSEA. V lost 6 bases and J lost 4; bases outside the gene matches: 4. The CDR3 has 12 residues. CDR3 sequence: CSVNRGFTEAFF. The DNA of the CDR3 is TGCAGCGTGAACAGGGGGTTCACTGAAGCTTTCTTT.

This rearrangement joins TRBV15 to TRBJ2-1; D unclear. The V end lost 0 bases, the J end lost 8 bases, and 5 bases lay between the germline ends. The CDR3 extends over 12 amino acids. The germline V gene has CDR1 LNHNV and CDR2 YYDKDF (reference sequence). CDR3 in amino acids: CATSRDGHEQFF. The DNA of the CDR3 is TGTGCCACCAGCAGAGATGGTCATGAGCAGTTCTTC.